The clone carrying this TCR beta chain appeared once. Antigen specificity is unknown. Assay used: immunoSEQ multiplex PCR; TCRdb lists only in-frame clones, some missing. The data show 150,000 or so clones, with under 95% seen just once and roughly 1.3% held by the top ten. This sample stems from a study of T cell responses to AZD1222 COVID-19 vaccine. Findings and limits, study-wide: The CD4 TCRs associated with vaccination extended across spike and predominated at 160-218 and 743-854.

V was clipped by 7 bases and J by 1 base, with 10 bases between them. The CDR3 is 13 residues long. Germline CDR1 reads SNHLY; CDR2 reads FYNNEI. Sequencing used peripheral blood, obtained on day 0 of AZD1222 vaccination. This receptor was identified in an adult in good health. The V and J genes are TRBV2 and TRBJ1-1, with D possibly being TRBD1 (5 bases). The CDR3 protein is CASTREGNTEAFF. The DNA for the CDR3 is TGTGCCAGCACCAGGGAAGGGAACACTGAAGCTTTCTTT.